This TCR beta chain was captured by sequencing in a study of radiotherapy plus CTLA-4 blockade in lung cancer. The CDR3 consists of 17 residues. The V gene lost 2 bases and the J gene lost 1 base, with 19 bases spanning the gap. The germline CDR1 and CDR2 sequences are SGHKS and YYEKEE (reference sequence). Generated by immunoSEQ multiplex PCR, the TCRdb table keeps only in-frame clones and is missing some. The table includes under 90,000 clones, 72% detected once. The rearrangement uses TRBV5-5 and TRBJ2-7; D possibly matches TRBD1 or TRBD2 (6 bases each). The material sequenced was peripheral blood, taken from a patient treated with radiotherapy plus ipilimumab. The receptor was isolated from a human donor with non-small cell lung cancer that progressed on radiotherapy plus ipilimumab. The CDR3 protein is CASSFSEGHPPSYEQYF. The CDR3 DNA reads as TGTGCCAGCAGCTTTTCGGAGGGACACCCGCCATCCTACGAGCAGTACTTC.